These T cell receptor beta chains were read from a single sample in a study of vaccination and CD4 T cells after COVID-19. TCRdb passed the PCR reads through MiXCR, listing each CDR3 protein once. Here the sample spans 8,000 to 10,000 distinct CDR3 sequences, approximately 30% being singletons. The antigens of these receptors remain unknown. Sequencing input: CD4+ T cells from blood, cultured in vitro. The receptor set was obtained from a human donor in good health. Both conserved end residues are part of each CDR3. Each record gives: J gene, V gene, D gene, clone size, CDR3 DNA, CDR3 protein. The D gene is left open where the match is weak. Clone size is stated in some rows and not others, as once, few, many or a class when expanded.

TRBJ2-1 | TRBV24-1 | TRBD2 | few | TGTGCCACCAGTGATCCCGGGACTAGCGCTAATGAGCAGTTCTTC | CATSDPGTSANEQFF
TRBJ2-3 | TRBV28 | TRBD2 | NA | TGTGCCAGCAGTCCAATAGCGGGAGTCGGAAAATGGAGCACAGATACGCAGTATTTT | CASSPIAGVGKWSTDTQYF
TRBJ2-7 | TRBV7-9 | TRBD1 | NA | TGTGCCAGCGCTGACAGGGGGCCCTACGAGCAGTACTTC | CASADRGPYEQYF
TRBJ2-5 | TRBV11-1 | NA | NA | TGTGCCAGCAGCTTCCAGAGCGGCCAAGAGACCCAGTACTTC | CASSFQSGQETQYF
TRBJ2-7 | TRBV28 | NA | few | TGTGCCAGCAGTTTGGGGGGGCCCGTCGACGAGCAGTACTTC | CASSLGGPVDEQYF
TRBJ1-5 | TRBV28 | TRBD1 | few | TGTGCCAGCAGTTTATCGGGACAGGGGGCAGGTCAGCCCCAGCATTTT | CASSLSGQGAGQPQHF
TRBJ2-2 | TRBV20-1 | NA | few | TGCAGTGCTAGCGCCCCGAACACCGGGGAGCTGTTTTTT | CSASAPNTGELFF
TRBJ2-5 | TRBV5-4 | NA | NA | TGTGCCAGCACCCAGGGGACCCAAGAGACCCAGTACTTC | CASTQGTQETQYF
TRBJ1-5 | TRBV12-3/TRBV12-4 | TRBD1 | NA | TGTGCCAGCAGATCAACAGGGGGCGATCAGCCCCAGCATTTT | CASRSTGGDQPQHF
TRBJ2-7 | TRBV6-1 | NA | few | TGTGCCAGCAGCCGTTCGGAGTACGAGCAGTACTTC | CASSRSEYEQYF
TRBJ2-3 | TRBV7-3 | TRBD2 | few | TGTGCCAGCAGCCCGCGGGGGACTAGCGGGGATACGCAGTATTTT | CASSPRGTSGDTQYF